This T cell receptor (beta chain) was identified in a study of cytomegalovirus exposure and HLA in healthy donors. The PCR was carried out with 60 Vbeta primers and 13 Jbeta primers. Generated by immunoSEQ multiplex PCR, the TCRdb table keeps only in-frame clones and is missing some. Of 150,000 to 200,000 clones listed, approximately 80% are singletons. V was clipped by 1 base and J by 5 bases, with 8 bases between them. The CDR3 covers 14 residues. Germline assignment: CDR1 LNHDA and CDR2 SQIVND (reference sequence). The chain links TRBV19 to TRBJ2-2; D is perhaps TRBD2 (5 bases). The receptor's source is a woman in her thirties in good health and CMV-seronegative. The sample consisted of PBMCs. The DNA for the CDR3 is TGTGCCAGTAGTATAGGGGGAGTGACCGGGGAGCTGTTTTTT. This translates into CASSIGGVTGELFF. The full variable domain, with the rest looked up from reference TRBV19 and TRBJ2-2, is DGGITQSPKYLFRKEGQNVTLSCEQNLNHDAMYWYRQDPGQGLRLIYYSQIVNDFQKGDIAEGYSVSREKKESFPLTVTSAQKNPTAFYLCASSIGGVTGELFFGEGSRLTVL.